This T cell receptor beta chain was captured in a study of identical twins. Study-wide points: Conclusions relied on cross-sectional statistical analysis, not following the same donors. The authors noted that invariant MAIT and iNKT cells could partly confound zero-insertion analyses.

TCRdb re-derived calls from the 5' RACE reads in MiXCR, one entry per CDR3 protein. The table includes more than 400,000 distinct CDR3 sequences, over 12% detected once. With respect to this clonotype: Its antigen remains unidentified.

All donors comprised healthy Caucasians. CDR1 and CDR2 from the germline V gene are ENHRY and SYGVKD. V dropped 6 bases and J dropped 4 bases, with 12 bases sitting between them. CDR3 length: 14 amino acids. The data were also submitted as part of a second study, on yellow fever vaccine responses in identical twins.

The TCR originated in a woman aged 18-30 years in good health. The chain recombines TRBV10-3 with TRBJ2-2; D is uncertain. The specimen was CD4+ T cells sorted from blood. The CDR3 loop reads CAISPSFRTGELFF. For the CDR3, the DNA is TGTGCCATCAGCCCCTCTTTTCGCACCGGGGAGCTGTTTTTT.